This T cell receptor (beta chain) was recorded in a study of T cell repertoires in cytomegalovirus infection. Whole-study context: Based on public TCR beta signatures, there were indications of CMV infection and of a matching HLA type. Study-level points and caveats: Carriage of CMV together with the relevant HLA was identifiable through cumulative public TCR beta family frequency. HLA-C-restricted CMV clonotypes gave the most frequent clonotype in two of eight donors.

This clonotype was recorded at least ten times. No antigen is known for it. TCRdb called the reads again in MiXCR, with one record for every CDR3 protein. Of roughly 200,000 distinct CDR3 sequences listed, less than 9.5% are singletons. The germline V gene encodes CDR1 SGHVS and CDR2 FQNEAQ. This CDR3 is 15 amino acids long. The V and J ends lost 5 bases and 6 bases respectively, with 17 bases between them. Sequencing was performed on PBMCs. The TCR originated in a human donor in good health (CMV status not recorded). Some clones in this sample may be carry-over from other donors' samples. This chain joins TRBV7-8 and TRBJ2-1; no firm D call. DNA for the CDR3: TGTGCCAGCAGCCCTCTGGTCGCGTCCCTCAATGAGCAGTTCTTC. It codes for CASSPLVASLNEQFF.